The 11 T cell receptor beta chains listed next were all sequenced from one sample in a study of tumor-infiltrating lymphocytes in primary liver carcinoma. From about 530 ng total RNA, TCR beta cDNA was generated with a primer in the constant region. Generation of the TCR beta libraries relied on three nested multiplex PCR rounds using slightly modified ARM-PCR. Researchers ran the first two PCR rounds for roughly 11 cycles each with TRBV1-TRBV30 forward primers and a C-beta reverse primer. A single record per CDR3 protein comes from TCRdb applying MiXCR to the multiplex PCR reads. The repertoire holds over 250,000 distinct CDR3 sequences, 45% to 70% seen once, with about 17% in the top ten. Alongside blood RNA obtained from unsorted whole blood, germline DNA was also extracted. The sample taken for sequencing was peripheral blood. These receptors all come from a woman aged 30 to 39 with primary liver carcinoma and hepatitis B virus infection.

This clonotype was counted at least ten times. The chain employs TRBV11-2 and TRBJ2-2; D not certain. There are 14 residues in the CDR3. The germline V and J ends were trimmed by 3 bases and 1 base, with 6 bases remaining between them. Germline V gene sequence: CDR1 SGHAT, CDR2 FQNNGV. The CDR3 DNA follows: TGTGCCAGCAGCTTTAGCCGGAACACCGGGGAGCTGTTTTTT. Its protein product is CASSFSRNTGELFF.

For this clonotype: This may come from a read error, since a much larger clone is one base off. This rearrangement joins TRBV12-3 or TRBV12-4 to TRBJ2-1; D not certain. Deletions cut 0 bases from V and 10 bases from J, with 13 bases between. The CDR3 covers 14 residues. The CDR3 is CASSLASDRREQFF. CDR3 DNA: TGTGCCAGCAGTTTAGCATCGGACCGTAGGGAGCAGTTCTTC.

The CDR3 spells CASSARQGRTQYF. CDR3 in DNA: TGTGCCAGCAGTGCCCGACAGGGCAGGACCCAGTACTTC. The gene calls are TRBV28 and TRBJ2-5; 7 nucleotides match TRBD1. The length of the CDR3 is 13 residues. The V segment lost 5 bases and the J segment 7 bases; nucleotides outside the gene matches: 7. Germline V gene sequence: CDR1 MDHEN, CDR2 SYDVKM.

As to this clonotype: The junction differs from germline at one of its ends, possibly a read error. The CDR3 nucleotides are TGCACCAGCAGCCCTCTTGGAAATGAGCAGTTCTTC. Residues: CTSSPLGNEQFF. This chain connects TRBV4-1 to TRBJ2-1, with no clear D. Germline CDR1 reads MGHRA; CDR2 reads YSYEKL. The length of the CDR3 is 12 residues.

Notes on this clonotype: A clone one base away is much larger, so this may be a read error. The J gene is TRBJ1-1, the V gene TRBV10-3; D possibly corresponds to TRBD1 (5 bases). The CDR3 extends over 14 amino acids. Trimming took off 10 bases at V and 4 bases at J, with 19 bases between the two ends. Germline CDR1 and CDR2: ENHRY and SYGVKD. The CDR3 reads CATAVGAVSTEAFF. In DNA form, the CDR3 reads TGTGCCACCGCCGTTGGGGCGGTGAGCACTGAAGCTTTCTTT.

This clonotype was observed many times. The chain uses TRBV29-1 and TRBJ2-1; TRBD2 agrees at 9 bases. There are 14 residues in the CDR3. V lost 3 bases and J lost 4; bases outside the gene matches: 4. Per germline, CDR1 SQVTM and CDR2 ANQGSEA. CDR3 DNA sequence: TGCAGCGTTGAGCGGGAGGGTAGGTACAATGAGCAGTTCTTC. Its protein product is CSVEREGRYNEQFF.

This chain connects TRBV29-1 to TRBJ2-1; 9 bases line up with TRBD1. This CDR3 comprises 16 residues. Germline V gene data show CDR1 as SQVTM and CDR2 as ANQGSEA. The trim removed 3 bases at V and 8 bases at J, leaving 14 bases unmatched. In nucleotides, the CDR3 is TGCAGCGTTGACCCGAAGGGACAGGGAATGTTCGATGAGCAGTTCTTC. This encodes CSVDPKGQGMFDEQFF.

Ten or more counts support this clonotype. Here the CDR3 DNA reads TGTGCCAGCAGTTTATCGGGGGTTGAGACCCAGTACTTC. It encodes CASSLSGVETQYF. The chain joins TRBV12-3 or TRBV12-4 to TRBJ2-5; D may be TRBD2 (6 bases). V was trimmed by 2 bases and J by 5 bases, leaving 9 bases between them. The CDR3 loop spans 13 amino acids.

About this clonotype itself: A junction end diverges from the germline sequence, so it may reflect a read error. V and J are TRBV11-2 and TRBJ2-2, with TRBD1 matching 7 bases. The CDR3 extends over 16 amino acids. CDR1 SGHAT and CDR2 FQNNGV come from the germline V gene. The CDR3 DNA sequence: TGTGTCAGCACCCCCCAGAGGGGGCTCTGCGCCGGGGAGCTGTTTTTT. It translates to CVSTPQRGLCAGELFF.

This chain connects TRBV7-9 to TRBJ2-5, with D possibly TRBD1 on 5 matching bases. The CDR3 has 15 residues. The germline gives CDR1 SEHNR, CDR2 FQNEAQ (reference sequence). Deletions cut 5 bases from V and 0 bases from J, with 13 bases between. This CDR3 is CASSGAESDQETQYF. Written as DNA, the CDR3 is TGTGCCAGCAGCGGGGCGGAGAGCGACCAAGAGACCCAGTACTTC. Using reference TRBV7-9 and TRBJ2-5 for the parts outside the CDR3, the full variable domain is DTGVSQNPRHKITKRGQNVTFRCDPISEHNRLYWYRQTLGQGPEFLTYFQNEAQLEKSRLLSDRFSAERPKGSFSTLEIQRTEQGDSAMYLCASSGAESDQETQYFGPGTRLLVL.

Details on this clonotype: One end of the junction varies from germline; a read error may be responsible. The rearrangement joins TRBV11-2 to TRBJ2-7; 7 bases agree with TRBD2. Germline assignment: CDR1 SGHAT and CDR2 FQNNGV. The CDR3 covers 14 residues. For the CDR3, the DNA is TGTGCCAGCAGCTTATGGAGCGGGGTTTACGATCAGTACTTC. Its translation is CASSLWSGVYDQYF.